The 21 T cell receptor beta chains given below trace back to one sample, sequenced in a study of long-term antiretroviral therapy in people with HIV. Run at survey level, the immunoSEQ assay was version v3.0. Method: immunoSEQ multiplex PCR; TCRdb's copy keeps in-frame clones and lacks some. The data contain 25,000 to 30,000 clones, more than 75% of them singletons. Sequenced here: unsorted PBMCs, sampled roughly 4.8 years after starting antiretroviral therapy. The receptors here all came from a middle-aged man with HIV.

This clone has only a few counts. This chain links TRBV7-9 with TRBJ1-2; no firm D call. Per the germline V gene, CDR1 is SEHNR and CDR2 is FQNEAQ (reference sequence). Trimming stripped 6 bases from V and 9 bases from J, with 17 bases between. This CDR3 has 13 amino acids. The CDR3: CASSDQEERSYTF. The CDR3 bases are TGTGCCAGCAGTGATCAGGAGGAGAGAAGCTACACCTTC.

This clone is a singleton in its sample. This rearrangement joins TRBV19 to TRBJ1-4; no firm D call. Per the germline V gene, CDR1 is LNHDA and CDR2 is SQIVND (reference sequence). V was pared by 2 bases and J by 3 bases, with 7 bases between. CDR3 length equals 14 residues. The CDR3 here is CASSIYGANEKLFF. In DNA form, the CDR3 reads TGTGCCAGTAGTATATATGGGGCTAATGAAAAACTGTTTTTT.

This sequence joins TRBV11-2 and TRBJ2-5, with a possible D match to TRBD2 (6 bases). The ends were cut back, 5 bases at V and 5 bases at J, with 21 bases in the middle. The CDR3 length is 16 residues. Germline V gene lookup returns CDR1 SGHAT and CDR2 FQNNGV. CDR3 sequence: CASSTQSYGGGETQYF. The CDR3 nucleotides are TGTGCCAGCAGCACCCAAAGCTATGGGGGAGGCGAGACCCAGTACTTC.

This chain joins TRBV10-3 and TRBJ1-1; unclear D gene. Trimming took 6 bases from V and 4 from J, leaving 15 bases between them. There are 14 residues in the CDR3. The germline V gene has CDR1 ENHRY and CDR2 SYGVKD. In DNA form, the CDR3 reads TGTGCCATCAGGGACCGGGCTCAAGGCACTGAAGCTTTCTTT. It specifies CAIRDRAQGTEAFF.

The chain links TRBV14 to TRBJ2-7; D unclear. V was trimmed by 0 bases and J by 4 bases, leaving 16 bases between them. The CDR3 has 16 residues. Germline CDR1 is SGHDN and CDR2 is FVKESK. Here the CDR3 DNA reads TGTGCCAGCAGCCAAGAGATGGCAGGTCTGGGATACGAGCAGTACTTC. Protein: CASSQEMAGLGYEQYF.

The gene calls are TRBV10-3 and TRBJ1-2, with D uncertain. This CDR3 is 14 amino acids long. V was clipped by 0 bases and J by 4 bases, with 9 bases between them. Per germline, CDR1 ENHRY and CDR2 SYGVKD. The CDR3 spells CAISESSGSYGYTF. In nucleotides, the CDR3 is TGTGCCATCAGTGAGTCGTCCGGGAGCTATGGCTACACCTTC.

The V call is TRBV11-3, the J call TRBJ2-3, with 8 bases lining up with TRBD2. V gave up 4 bases and J gave up 5 bases; unmatched junction bases: 2. CDR1 SGHNT and CDR2 YENEEA come from the germline V gene. This CDR3 contains 13 residues. This chain's CDR3 is CASSYLAGDTQYF. The CDR3, as DNA: TGTGCCAGCAGCTATCTAGCGGGAGATACGCAGTATTTT.

The rearrangement uses TRBV5-1 and TRBJ2-7; D may match TRBD1 or TRBD2 (5 bases each). Germline V gene lookup returns CDR1 SGHRS and CDR2 YFSETQ. The CDR3 has 14 amino acids. V was cut by 4 bases and J by 3 bases, with 14 bases left in between. CDR3 region: CASSPRDGDYEQYF. DNA for the CDR3: TGCGCCAGCAGCCCAAGGGACGGAGACTACGAGCAGTACTTC.

The J gene is TRBJ2-3, the V gene TRBV18; TRBD2 might be the D (7 bases). Germline V CDR1 and CDR2: KGHSH, LQKENI. The CDR3 is made up of 18 amino acids. This chain's CDR3 is CVCVQGGGRQRSTDTQYF. The CDR3 nucleotides read TGTGTGTGTGTGCAAGGGGGGGGACGACAGCGAAGCACAGATACGCAGTATTTT.

The chain carries TRBV4-2 and TRBJ1-2; 8 bases match TRBD1. CDR3 length: 16 amino acids. With 3 bases clipped from V and 7 bases from J, the junction kept 13 bases outside the gene matches. Germline V gene sequence: CDR1 LGHNA, CDR2 YNFKEQ. The CDR3 spells CASSQRPGQEGTGYTF. The DNA of the CDR3 is TGTGCCAGCAGCCAGCGTCCGGGACAGGAGGGCACTGGCTACACCTTC.

V usage is TRBV10-3 and J usage is TRBJ2-7; no firm D call. The CDR3 totals 11 residues. Per germline, CDR1 ENHRY and CDR2 SYGVKD. V was trimmed by 1 base and J by 5 bases, leaving 3 bases between them. The CDR3 loop reads CAISELHEQYF. CDR3 DNA sequence: TGTGCCATCAGTGAGTTGCACGAGCAGTACTTC.

V and J are TRBV5-8 and TRBJ2-7; no reliable D call. CDR1 and CDR2 (germline): SGHTS, YDEGEE. V lost 0 bases to trimming and J lost 5 bases, with 12 bases between them. The CDR3 covers 14 residues. The CDR3, as DNA: TGTGCCAGCAGCTTGGTGGGTAGCCCCGACGAGCAGTACTTC. Protein sequence: CASSLVGSPDEQYF.

V usage is TRBV6-1 and J usage is TRBJ1-5; possibly TRBD1 for D (6 bases). CDR1 and CDR2 (germline): MNHNS, SASEGT. V shed 4 bases and J shed 0 bases, with 16 bases lying between them. The CDR3 covers 17 residues. The CDR3: CASSASAGVDSNQPQHF. CDR3 bases: TGTGCCAGCAGTGCCTCTGCAGGGGTAGATAGCAATCAGCCCCAGCATTTT.

V usage is TRBV21-1 and J usage is TRBJ2-7. TRBV21-1 is a listed pseudogene. The CDR3 length is 16 residues. CDR3 sequence: CASSRVVQWILNEQYF. In nucleotides, the CDR3 is TGTGCCAGCAGCAGGGTAGTCCAGTGGATCCTAAACGAGCAGTACTTC.

The chain uses TRBV19 and TRBJ1-5, with D perhaps TRBD1 (5 bases). The germline gives CDR1 LNHDA, CDR2 SQIVND (reference sequence). V lost 4 bases to trimming and J lost 0 bases, with 13 bases between them. The CDR3 totals 16 residues. The CDR3 spells CASSKLTGNSNQPQHF. Written as DNA, the CDR3 is TGTGCCAGTAGTAAACTTACAGGTAATAGCAATCAGCCCCAGCATTTT.

The genes are TRBV6-4 and TRBJ2-3; D may be TRBD2 (6 bases). CDR3 size: 14 residues. CDR1 MRHNA and CDR2 SNTAGT come from the germline V gene. Trimming took off 3 bases at V and 2 bases at J, with 9 bases between the two ends. The CDR3 sequence: CASSELASTDTQYF. The CDR3 nucleotides are TGTGCCAGCAGTGAGCTAGCGTCCACAGATACGCAGTATTTT.

The chain links TRBV2 to TRBJ2-5; 12 bases are a match to TRBD1. V was clipped by 6 bases and J by 5 bases; unmatched bases: 4. Germline assignment: CDR1 SNHLY and CDR2 FYNNEI. CDR3 length equals 14 residues. The CDR3 reads CASRRDRGHETQYF. CDR3 DNA: TGTGCCAGCAGGAGGGACAGGGGGCACGAGACCCAGTACTTC. Variable domain in full (rest from reference TRBV2 and TRBJ2-5): EPEVTQTPSHQVTQMGQEVILRCVPISNHLYFYWYRQILGQKVEFLVSFYNNEISEKSEIFDDQFSVERPDGSNFTLKIRSTKLEDSAMYFCASRRDRGHETQYFGPGTRLLVL.

The chain links TRBV6-1 to TRBJ2-3; TRBD2 is a possible D gene (5 bases). Trimming removed 4 bases at V and 2 bases at J, with 13 bases between. The V gene's germline CDR1 is MNHNS and CDR2 SASEGT. The CDR3 spans 15 residues. CDR3 sequence: CASSGASSLTDTQYF. The CDR3 nucleotides read TGTGCCAGCAGTGGGGCTAGCAGTCTCACAGATACGCAGTATTTT.

The chain links TRBV7-2 to TRBJ2-1, with 10 bases aligning to TRBD2. With 6 bases clipped from V and 6 bases from J, the junction kept 20 bases outside the gene matches. Germline assignment: CDR1 SGHTA and CDR2 FQGNSA. The CDR3 sequence is 19 residues long. In nucleotides, the CDR3 is TGTGCCAGCAGGAAGGGAGGGACTAGCGTGCCGCTAGGGCGCAATGAGCAGTTCTTC. This gives the protein CASRKGGTSVPLGRNEQFF. Together with reference TRBV7-2 and TRBJ2-1, the CDR3 gives the full variable domain: GAGVSQSPSNKVTEKGKDVELRCDPISGHTALYWYRQSLGQGLEFLIYFQGNSAPDKSGLPSDRFSAERTGGSVSTLTIQRTQQEDSAVYLCASRKGGTSVPLGRNEQFFGPGTRLTVL.

The rearrangement joins TRBV9 to TRBJ2-5, with TRBD1 matching over 11 bases. This CDR3 is built from 15 residues. Germline lookup yields CDR1 SGDLS and CDR2 YYNGEE. Trimming at V came to 3 bases and at J to 3 bases, leaving 4 bases not matched to a gene. The CDR3 region has the DNA TGTGCCAGCAGCGCAGGACAGGGGGCGGAAGAGACCCAGTACTTC. The encoded protein is CASSAGQGAEETQYF.

The gene calls are TRBV27 and TRBJ2-7; 9 bases are a match to TRBD1. CDR1 MNHEY and CDR2 SMNVEV come from the germline V gene (reference sequence). V lost 6 bases and J lost 13; bases outside the gene matches: 10. CDR3 length equals 12 residues. The CDR3 sequence: CASRSAGTGSYF. The CDR3 region has the DNA TGTGCCAGCAGGAGTGCGGGGACAGGGTCTTACTTC.